This T cell receptor (beta chain) was observed in a study of T-cell memory formation after mild COVID-19. CDR1 SGHVS and CDR2 FNYEAQ come from the germline V gene. The CDR3 contains 16 residues. Trimming removed 6 bases from V and 0 bases from J, with 12 bases in between. This clonotype has more than one count but fewer than ten. What it binds is not known. Study-wide results and caveats: Second-wave clones peaking on day 37 lacked confirmed SARS-CoV-2 specificity. Memory cells collected pre-infection included some clones that later responded, suggesting cross-reactive memory joined.

A 5'RACE reaction primed in the constant segment made cDNA libraries of TCR alpha and TCR beta, and these carried sample barcodes and UMIs. TCRdb fed the 5' RACE reads into MiXCR, producing one record per CDR3 protein. The top ten hold roughly a fifth of the sample, which has 350,000 or so distinct CDR3 sequences, 20% to 25% seen once. This chain uses TRBV7-6 with TRBJ1-6; maybe TRBD1 (5 bases). This clonotype was sampled from a man between 18 and 29 years old who had mild COVID-19 (a few samples of this study predate the infection). Cell type and time point are not known. The sample was PBMCs or a T cell subset sorted from them (not recorded which). The CDR3 DNA reads as TGTGCCAGCAGTCGCGGGGCGAGCTCCTATAATTCACCCCTCCACTTT. Protein: CASSRGASSYNSPLHF.